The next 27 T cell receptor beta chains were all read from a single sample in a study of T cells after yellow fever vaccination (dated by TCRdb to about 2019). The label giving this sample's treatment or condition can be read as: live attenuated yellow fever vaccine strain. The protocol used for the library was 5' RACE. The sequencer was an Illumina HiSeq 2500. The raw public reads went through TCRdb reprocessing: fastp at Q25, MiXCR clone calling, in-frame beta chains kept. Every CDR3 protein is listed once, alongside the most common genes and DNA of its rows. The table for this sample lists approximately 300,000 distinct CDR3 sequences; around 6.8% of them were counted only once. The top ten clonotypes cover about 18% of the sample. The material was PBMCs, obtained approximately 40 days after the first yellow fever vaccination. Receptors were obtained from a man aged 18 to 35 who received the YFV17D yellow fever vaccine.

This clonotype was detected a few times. The CDR3 is CASSPWDREETQYF. The CDR3 DNA is TGTGCCAGCTCACCTTGGGACAGAGAAGAGACCCAGTACTTC. The chain uses TRBV18 and TRBJ2-5; TRBD1 matches at 7 bases. Trimming removed 3 bases from V and 3 bases from J; junction bases left unmatched: 4. The CDR3 is made up of 14 amino acids. Germline assignment: CDR1 KGHSH and CDR2 LQKENI.

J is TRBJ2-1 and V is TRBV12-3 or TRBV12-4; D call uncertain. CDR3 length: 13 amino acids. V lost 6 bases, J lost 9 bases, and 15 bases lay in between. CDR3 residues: CASRLGPSSEQFF. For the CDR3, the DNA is TGTGCCAGCAGGCTAGGTCCCAGCTCTGAGCAGTTCTTC.

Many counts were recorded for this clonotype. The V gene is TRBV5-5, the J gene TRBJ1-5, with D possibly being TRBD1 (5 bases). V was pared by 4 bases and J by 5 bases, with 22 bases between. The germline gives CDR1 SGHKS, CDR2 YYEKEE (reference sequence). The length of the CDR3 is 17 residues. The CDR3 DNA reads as TGTGCCAGCAGCCCCCGATGGGACCCAACCGGGGATCAGCCCCAGCATTTT. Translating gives CASSPRWDPTGDQPQHF.

In nucleotides, the CDR3 is TGTGCCAGCAGTTACTCCGGGACTCATGGGGCCAACGTCCTGACTTTC. Amino acids: CASSYSGTHGANVLTF. The rearrangement uses TRBV6-5 and TRBJ2-6; D is perhaps TRBD2 (6 bases). This CDR3 contains 16 residues. V lost 0 bases and J 3 bases, leaving 9 bases between the germline ends. Germline V gives CDR1 MNHEY, CDR2 SVGAGI.

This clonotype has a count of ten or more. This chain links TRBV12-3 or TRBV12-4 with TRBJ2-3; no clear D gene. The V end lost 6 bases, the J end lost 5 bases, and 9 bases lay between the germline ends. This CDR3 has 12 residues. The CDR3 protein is CASRRPGDTQYF. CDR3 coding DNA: TGTGCCAGCAGAAGACCCGGAGATACGCAGTATTTT.

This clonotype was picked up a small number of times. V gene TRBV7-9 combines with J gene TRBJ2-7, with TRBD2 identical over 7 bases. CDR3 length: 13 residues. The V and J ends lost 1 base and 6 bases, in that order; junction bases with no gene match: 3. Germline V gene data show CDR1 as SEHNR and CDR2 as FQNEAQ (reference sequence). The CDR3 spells CASSLVAGGEQYF. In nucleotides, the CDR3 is TGTGCCAGCAGCTTAGTAGCGGGTGGCGAGCAGTACTTC.

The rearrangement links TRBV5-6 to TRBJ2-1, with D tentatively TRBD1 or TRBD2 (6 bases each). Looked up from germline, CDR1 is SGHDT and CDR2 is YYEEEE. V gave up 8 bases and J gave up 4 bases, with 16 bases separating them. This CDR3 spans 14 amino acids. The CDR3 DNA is TGTGCCAGGGGCCCCGGGGGCCGGTACAATGAGCAGTTCTTC. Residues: CARGPGGRYNEQFF.

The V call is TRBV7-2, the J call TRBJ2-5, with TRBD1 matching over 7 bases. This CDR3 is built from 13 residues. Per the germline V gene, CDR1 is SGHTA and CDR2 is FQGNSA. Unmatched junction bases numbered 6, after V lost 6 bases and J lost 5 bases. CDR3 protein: CASSPGQMETQYF. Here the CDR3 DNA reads TGTGCCAGCAGTCCGGGACAGATGGAGACCCAGTACTTC.

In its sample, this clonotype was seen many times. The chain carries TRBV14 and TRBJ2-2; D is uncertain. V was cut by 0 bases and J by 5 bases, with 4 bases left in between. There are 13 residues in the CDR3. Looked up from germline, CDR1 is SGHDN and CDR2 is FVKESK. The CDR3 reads CASSQDRTGELFF. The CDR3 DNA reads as TGTGCCAGCAGCCAAGATCGTACCGGGGAGCTGTTTTTT. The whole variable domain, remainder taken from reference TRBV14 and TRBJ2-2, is EAGVTQFPSHSVIEKGQTVTLRCDPISGHDNLYWYRRVMGKEIKFLLHFVKESKQDESGMPNNRFLAERTGGTYSTLKVQPAELEDSGVYFCASSQDRTGELFFGEGSRLTVL.

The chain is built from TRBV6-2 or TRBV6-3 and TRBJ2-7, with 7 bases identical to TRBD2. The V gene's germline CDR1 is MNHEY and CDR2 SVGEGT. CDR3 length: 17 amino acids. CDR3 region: CAGSYLQRGKDYYEQYV. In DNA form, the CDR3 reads TGTGCCGGCAGTTACCTTCAGCGGGGAAAAGACTACTACGAGCAGTACGTC.

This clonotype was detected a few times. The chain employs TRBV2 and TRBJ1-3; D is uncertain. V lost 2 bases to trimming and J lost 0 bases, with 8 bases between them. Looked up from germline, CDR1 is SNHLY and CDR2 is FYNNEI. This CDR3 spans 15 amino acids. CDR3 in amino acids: CASSESSFSGNTIYF. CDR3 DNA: TGTGCCAGCAGTGAATCGTCGTTCTCTGGAAACACCATATATTTT.

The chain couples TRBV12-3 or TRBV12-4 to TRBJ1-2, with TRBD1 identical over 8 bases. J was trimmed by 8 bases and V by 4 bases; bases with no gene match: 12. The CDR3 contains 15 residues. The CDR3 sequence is CASSYLTGAQEGYTF. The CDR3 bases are TGTGCCAGCAGTTATCTGACAGGGGCCCAAGAGGGCTACACCTTC.

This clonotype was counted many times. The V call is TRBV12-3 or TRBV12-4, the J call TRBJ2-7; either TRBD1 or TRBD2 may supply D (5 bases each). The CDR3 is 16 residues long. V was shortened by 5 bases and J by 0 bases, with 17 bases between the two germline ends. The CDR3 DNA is TGTGCCAGCAGTCCCCACTCGTCCGGGGCCTCCTACGAGCAGTACTTC. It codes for CASSPHSSGASYEQYF.

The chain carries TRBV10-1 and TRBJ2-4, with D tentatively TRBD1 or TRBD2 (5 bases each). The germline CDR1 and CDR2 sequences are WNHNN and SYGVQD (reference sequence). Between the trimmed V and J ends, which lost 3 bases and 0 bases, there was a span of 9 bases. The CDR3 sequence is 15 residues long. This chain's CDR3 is CASSDLGVAKNIQYF. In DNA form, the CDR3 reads TGCGCCAGCAGTGATTTGGGGGTAGCCAAAAACATTCAGTACTTC.

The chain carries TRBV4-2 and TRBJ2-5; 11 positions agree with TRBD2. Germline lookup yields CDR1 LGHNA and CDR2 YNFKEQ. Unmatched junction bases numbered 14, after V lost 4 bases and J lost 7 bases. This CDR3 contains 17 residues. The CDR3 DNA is TGTGCCAGCAGCCCCCTTTGGTGGCTAGCGGGGGGAACGACCCAGTACTTC. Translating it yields CASSPLWWLAGGTTQYF.

This chain's CDR3 is CASSRGQPLGYTF. In nucleotides, the CDR3 is TGTGCCAGCAGTAGGGGACAGCCTTTGGGCTACACCTTC. The chain combines TRBV12-3 or TRBV12-4 with TRBJ1-2; the match to TRBD1 covers 7 bases. The CDR3 is made up of 13 amino acids. With V trimmed by 5 bases and J by 8 bases, 8 bases remained unmatched.

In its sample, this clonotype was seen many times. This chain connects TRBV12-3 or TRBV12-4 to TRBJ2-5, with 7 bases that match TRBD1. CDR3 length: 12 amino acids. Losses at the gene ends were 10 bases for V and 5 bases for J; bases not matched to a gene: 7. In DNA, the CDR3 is TGTGCCACCCGAACAGGGGTGGAGACCCAGTACTTC. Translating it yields CATRTGVETQYF.

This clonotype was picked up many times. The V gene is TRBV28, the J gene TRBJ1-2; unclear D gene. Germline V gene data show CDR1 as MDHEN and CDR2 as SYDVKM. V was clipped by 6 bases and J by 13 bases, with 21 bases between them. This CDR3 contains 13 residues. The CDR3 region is CASRPPLGSPATF. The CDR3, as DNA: TGTGCCAGCAGACCCCCCCTCGGGTCCCCGGCCACCTTC.

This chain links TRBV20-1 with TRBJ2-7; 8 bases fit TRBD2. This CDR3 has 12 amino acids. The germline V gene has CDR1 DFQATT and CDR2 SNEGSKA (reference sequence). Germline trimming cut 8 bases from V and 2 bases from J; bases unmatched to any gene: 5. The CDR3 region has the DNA TGCAGTCCCGGGGGGGAAACCTACGAGCAGTACGTC. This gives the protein CSPGGETYEQYV.

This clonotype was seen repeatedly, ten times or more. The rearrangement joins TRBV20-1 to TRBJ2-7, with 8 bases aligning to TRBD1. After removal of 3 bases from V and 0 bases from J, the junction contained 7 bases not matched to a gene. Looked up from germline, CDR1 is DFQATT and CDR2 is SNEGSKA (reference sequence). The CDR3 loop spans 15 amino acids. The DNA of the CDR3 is TGCAGTGCTAGGGACCGGGACAGGAGCTCCTACGAGCAGTACTTC. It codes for CSARDRDRSSYEQYF.

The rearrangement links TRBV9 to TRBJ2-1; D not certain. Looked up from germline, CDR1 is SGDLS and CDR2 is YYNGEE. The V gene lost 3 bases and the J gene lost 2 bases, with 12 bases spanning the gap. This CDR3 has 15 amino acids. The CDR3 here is CASSAAGDAYNEQFF. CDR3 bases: TGTGCCAGCAGCGCCGCCGGAGACGCCTACAATGAGCAGTTCTTC.

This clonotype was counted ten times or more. The CDR3 is CASSYRTSGGLETQYF. The DNA of the CDR3 is TGTGCCAGCAGCTACCGGACTAGCGGGGGCTTAGAGACCCAGTACTTC. The chain uses TRBV7-2 and TRBJ2-5; 13 bases match TRBD2. The CDR3 runs to 16 residues. V gave up 4 bases and J gave up 4 bases; unmatched junction bases: 6. The germline V gene has CDR1 SGHTA and CDR2 FQGNSA.

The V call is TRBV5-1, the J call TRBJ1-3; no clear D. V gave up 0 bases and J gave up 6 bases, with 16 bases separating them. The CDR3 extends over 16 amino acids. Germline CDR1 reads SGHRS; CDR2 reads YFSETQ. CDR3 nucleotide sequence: TGCGCCAGCAGCTTGGGGGTTGACGGACTGATAAACACCATATATTTT. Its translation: CASSLGVDGLINTIYF. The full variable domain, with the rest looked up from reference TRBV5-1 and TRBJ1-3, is KAGVTQTPRYLIKTRGQQVTLSCSPISGHRSVSWYQQTPGQGLQFLFEYFSETQRNKGNFPGRFSGRQFSNSRSEMNVSTLELGDSALYLCASSLGVDGLINTIYFGEGSWLTVV.

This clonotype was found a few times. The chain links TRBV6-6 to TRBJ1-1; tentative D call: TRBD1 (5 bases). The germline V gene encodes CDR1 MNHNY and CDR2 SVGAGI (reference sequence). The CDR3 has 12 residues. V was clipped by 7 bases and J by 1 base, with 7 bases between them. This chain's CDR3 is CASKTGNTEAFF. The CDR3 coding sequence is TGTGCCAGCAAAACAGGGAACACTGAAGCTTTCTTT.

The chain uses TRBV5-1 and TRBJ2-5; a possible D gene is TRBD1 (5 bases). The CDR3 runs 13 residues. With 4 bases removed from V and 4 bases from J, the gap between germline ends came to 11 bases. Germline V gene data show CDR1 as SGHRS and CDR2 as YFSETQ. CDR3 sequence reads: CASSSDSRETQYF. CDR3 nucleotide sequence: TGCGCCAGCAGCAGTGACAGTCGAGAGACCCAGTACTTC.

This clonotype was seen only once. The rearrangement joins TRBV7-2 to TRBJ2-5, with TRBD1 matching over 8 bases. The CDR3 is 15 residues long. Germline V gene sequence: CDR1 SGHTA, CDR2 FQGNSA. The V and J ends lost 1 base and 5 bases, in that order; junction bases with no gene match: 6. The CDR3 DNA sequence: TGTGCCAGCAGCTTAGGGCAGGGGGCCTGGGAGACCCAGTACTTC. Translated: CASSLGQGAWETQYF.

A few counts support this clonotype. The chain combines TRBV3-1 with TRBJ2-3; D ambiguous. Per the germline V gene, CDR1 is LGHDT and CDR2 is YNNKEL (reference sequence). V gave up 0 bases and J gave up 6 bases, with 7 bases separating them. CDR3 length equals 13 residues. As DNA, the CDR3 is TGTGCCAGCAGCCAAGAGGGCAGCGATACGCAGTATTTT. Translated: CASSQEGSDTQYF.